This is a list of T cell receptor beta chains from one sample in a study of blood T cell repertoires in COVID-19. TCRdb's copy holds only in-frame clones and misses some; the assay was immunoSEQ multiplex PCR. Among under 300,000 clones listed, roughly 84% were seen once. Sequences were obtained from peripheral blood. The receptors were sampled from a woman in her thirties or forties who had recovered from COVID-19. Each CDR3 is given with its conserved first and last residue. The D gene is left open where the match is weak. Rows may omit the clone size; those that give it use once, few, many or a size class.

d_call j_call clone_size v_call cdr3_nt cdr3_aa
TRBD2 TRBJ2-1 - TRBV27 TGTGCCAGCATTTCCGCTGGGGCGGGGGCCTACAATGAGCAGTTCTTC CASISAGAGAYNEQFF
TRBD1 TRBJ2-1 - TRBV25-1 TGTGCCAGTGCGGACAGGTACAATGAGCAGTTCTTC CASADRYNEQFF
TRBD1 TRBJ1-5 - TRBV28 TGTGCCAGCAGTCAAAGGGGGACAGGCAATCAGCCCCAGCATTTT CASSQRGTGNQPQHF
TRBD1 TRBJ1-5 - TRBV2 TGTGCCAGCGGAGACAGGGGATCTCAGCCCCAGCATTTT CASGDRGSQPQHF
- TRBJ2-3 few TRBV27 TGTGCCAGCAGTCTTGACTACTATAGCACAGATACGCAGTATTTT CASSLDYYSTDTQYF
TRBD1 TRBJ1-1 - TRBV24-1 TGTGCCACCAGTGAGCCGGGACAGGGAGCTTTCTTT CATSEPGQGAFF
TRBD1 TRBJ2-7 few TRBV4-1 TGCGCCAGCAGCCGAGGACAGGGGTCCGAGCAGTACTTC CASSRGQGSEQYF
TRBD1 TRBJ1-5 - TRBV7-9 TGTGCCAGCAGCCGGGACAGGGAGGGCAATCAGCCCCAGCATTTT CASSRDREGNQPQHF
TRBD2 TRBJ2-1 - TRBV7-9 TGTGCCAGCAGATCCCCGGGAGGGTACCATGAGCAGTTCTTC CASRSPGGYHEQFF
TRBD1 TRBJ2-1 - TRBV4-1 TGCGCCAGCAGCCAACCCGGACAGGGTTCCTACAATGAGCAGTTCTTC CASSQPGQGSYNEQFF
- TRBJ2-2 many TRBV11-2 TGTGCCAGCAGGGACAGTTTGAACACCGGGGAGCTGTTTTTT CASRDSLNTGELFF
- TRBJ2-5 - TRBV7-2 TGTGCCAGCAGCTTAGCTGGCGTTAGCGCCGAGACCCAGTACTTC CASSLAGVSAETQYF
- TRBJ1-1 - TRBV6-6 TGTGCCAGCAGAGAGGACAGCCAGAACACTGAAGCTTTCTTT CASREDSQNTEAFF
TRBD1 TRBJ1-2 once TRBV6-1 TGTGCCAGCAGTGAGGCCGGGACAGGGTATGGCTACACCTTC CASSEAGTGYGYTF
TRBD1 TRBJ2-5 - TRBV7-2 TGTGCCAGCAGCCCAAATAGGGACAGGGGAAGGGAGACCCAGTACTTC CASSPNRDRGRETQYF
- TRBJ2-1 - TRBV3-1/TRBV3-2 TGTGCCAGCAGCCCCGGGGTGGGCTCCTACAATGAGCAGTTCTTC CASSPGVGSYNEQFF
TRBD1 TRBJ1-6 many TRBV6-5 TGTGCCAGCAGTTACCGACAGGGCTTTGGATCACCCCTCCACTTT CASSYRQGFGSPLHF
TRBD2 TRBJ2-5 - TRBV5-1 TGCGCCAGCAGCTTGGCCGGACTAGCGGGGGGGCGTGAGGAGACCCAGTACTTC CASSLAGLAGGREETQYF
TRBD2 TRBJ2-1 - TRBV7-6 TGTGCCAGCAGCCCAGTCGGTAGCGGGGCGTACAATGAGCAGTTCTTC CASSPVGSGAYNEQFF
TRBD2 TRBJ2-1 - TRBV5-1 TGCGCCAGCAGTGGGACTAGCGGGGGGGCCAATGAGCAGTTCTTC CASSGTSGGANEQFF
- TRBJ1-5 - TRBV19 TGTGCCAGTAGTACCCGACATCTGCCCCAGCATTTT CASSTRHLPQHF
TRBD1 TRBJ2-4 - TRBV11-2 TGTGCCAGCAGCTTTCTCAGGGGGCTTCGGCAAAACATTCAGTACTTC CASSFLRGLRQNIQYF
TRBD1 TRBJ1-2 - TRBV6-5 TGTGCCAGCAGTTACAAACAGGGGGTGATGGGCTCTGGCTACACCTTC CASSYKQGVMGSGYTF
TRBD1 TRBJ2-1 - TRBV29-1 TGCAGCATACCGGACAGGGGAATCTACAATGAGCAGTTCTTC CSIPDRGIYNEQFF
- TRBJ2-7 few TRBV7-9 TGTGCCAGCAGCTCAGGGATTGTGGGTGGCTACGAGCAGTACTTC CASSSGIVGGYEQYF
TRBD1 TRBJ1-2 - TRBV28 TGTGCCAGCCTACCTCCGGGACAGGGGTTCACCTTC CASLPPGQGFTF
- TRBJ1-5 - TRBV2 TGTGCCAGCAACGGGGTTAGCAATCAGCCCCAGCATTTT CASNGVSNQPQHF
TRBD1 TRBJ2-7 - TRBV12-3/TRBV12-4 TGTGCCAGCAGTGGACAGGGGATCAACGAGCAGTACTTC CASSGQGINEQYF
TRBD1 TRBJ2-2 - TRBV28 TGTGCCAGCAGTCGACAGGGCTCTGCGAACACCGGGGAGCTGTTTTTT CASSRQGSANTGELFF
- TRBJ2-1 once TRBV20-1 TGCAGTGCATACTACAATGAGCAGTTCTTC CSAYYNEQFF
- TRBJ1-6 - TRBV19 TGTGCCAGTACTCTCCGGCCAGGATCGAATTCACCCCTCCACTTT CASTLRPGSNSPLHF
- TRBJ2-3 - TRBV9 TGTGCCAGCAGCGTAGGCACCCCGGTGGCAGATACGCAGTATTTT CASSVGTPVADTQYF
TRBD2 TRBJ2-1 - TRBV5-1 TGCGCCAGCAGCCCCTGGGAGGGGAACAATGAGCAGTTCTTC CASSPWEGNNEQFF
TRBD1 TRBJ1-2 once TRBV28 TGTGCCAGCAGTCTCTGGGGTCGACAGGGGGCCATTTTCTATGGCTACACCTTC CASSLWGRQGAIFYGYTF
TRBD1 TRBJ1-5 - TRBV27 TGTGCCAGCAGTTCGAGGGGGCAATCAACCCAGCCCCAGCATTTT CASSSRGQSTQPQHF
- TRBJ1-1 - TRBV6-1 TGTGCCAGCAGTGAAGGAGGCACTGAAGCTTTCTTT CASSEGGTEAFF
- TRBJ2-3 - TRBV4-2 TGTGCCAGCAGCCAAGACTCCGCGGGCACTAGCACAGATACGCAGTATTTT CASSQDSAGTSTDTQYF
TRBD2 TRBJ2-3 - TRBV10-3 TGTGCCGGCTCCGAACTAGCGGGGACAGATACGCAGTATTTT CAGSELAGTDTQYF
TRBD1 TRBJ2-5 - TRBV11-3 TGTGCCAGCAGCTCGGACAGGGCCCAAGAGACCCAGTACTTC CASSSDRAQETQYF
- TRBJ1-5 - TRBV6-5 TGTGCCAGCAGTTACTCGTTGAGCATTCATCAGCCCCAGCATTTT CASSYSLSIHQPQHF
- TRBJ1-2 - TRBV20-1 TGCAGTGCTAGTGGGCCGAACTATGGCTACACCTTC CSASGPNYGYTF
- TRBJ2-7 - TRBV13 TGTGCCAGCGGGGCCCCCGGACAAGATTACGAGCAGTACTTC CASGAPGQDYEQYF
- TRBJ2-2 - TRBV6-5 TGTGCCAGCAGTTACTCGGGACTGCACGGGGAGCTGTTTTTT CASSYSGLHGELFF
- TRBJ2-3 - TRBV11-2 TGTGCCAGCCTTGCGGGACCCACTACCGATACGCAGTATTTT CASLAGPTTDTQYF
- TRBJ1-1 - TRBV18 TGTGCCAGCTCACCCAGGGTAGACACTGAAGCTTTCTTT CASSPRVDTEAFF
- TRBJ1-2 - TRBV28 TGTGCCAGCGGGACGGTGGGAGGAAACTATGGCTACACCTTC CASGTVGGNYGYTF
- TRBJ1-1 - TRBV2 TGTGCCAGCAGTCGAAATCAGGGTCGTGGCACTGAAGCTTTCTTT CASSRNQGRGTEAFF
- TRBJ1-5 - TRBV6-5 TGTGCCAGCAGTCAACGGACGGGGTGGGGTCAGCCCCAGCATTTT CASSQRTGWGQPQHF
TRBD1 TRBJ2-7 - TRBV30 TGTGCCTGGTCCAGGGGGCTTAGGGCCGAGCAGTACTTC CAWSRGLRAEQYF
- TRBJ2-5 - TRBV6-5 TGTGCCAGCAGTTCGAGCGGACCTGGGACCCAGTACTTC CASSSSGPGTQYF
- TRBJ2-7 - TRBV30 TGTGCCTGGAGTACAGGAGCCTACGAGCAGTACTTC CAWSTGAYEQYF
- TRBJ2-3 - TRBV7-9 TGTGCCAGCAGCTTATCCCAGACAGATACGCAGTATTTT CASSLSQTDTQYF
TRBD1 TRBJ1-6 - TRBV28 TGTGCCAGCAGTGGCCCCCGGGACAGGGGTAATTCACCCCTCCACTTT CASSGPRDRGNSPLHF
- TRBJ2-3 - TRBV7-6 TGTGCCAGCAGCCTCGGGGTAGCGGATGACACAGATACGCAGTATTTT CASSLGVADDTDTQYF
- TRBJ1-4 - TRBV9 TGTGCCAGCAGCGTATTCGGAGATAATGAAAAACTGTTTTTT CASSVFGDNEKLFF
TRBD1 TRBJ2-1 - TRBV10-3 TGTGCCACCAACCCGGGACAGGGAATACAAGAAGAGCAGTTCTTC CATNPGQGIQEEQFF
- TRBJ2-1 - TRBV3-1/TRBV3-2 TGTGCCAGCAGCCCCCTGGGAGATGAGCAGTTCTTC CASSPLGDEQFF
- TRBJ1-5 - TRBV10-1 TGCGCCAGCAGTGGAGGGGAGGCCGGCAATCAGCCCCAGCATTTT CASSGGEAGNQPQHF
- TRBJ1-6 - TRBV28 TGTGCCAGCAGTACCCCCGACTTTAGCTCCTATAATTCACCCCTCCACTTT CASSTPDFSSYNSPLHF
TRBD1 TRBJ1-2 - TRBV5-6 TGTGCCAGCGGGGACAGCCTCTATGGCTACACCTTC CASGDSLYGYTF